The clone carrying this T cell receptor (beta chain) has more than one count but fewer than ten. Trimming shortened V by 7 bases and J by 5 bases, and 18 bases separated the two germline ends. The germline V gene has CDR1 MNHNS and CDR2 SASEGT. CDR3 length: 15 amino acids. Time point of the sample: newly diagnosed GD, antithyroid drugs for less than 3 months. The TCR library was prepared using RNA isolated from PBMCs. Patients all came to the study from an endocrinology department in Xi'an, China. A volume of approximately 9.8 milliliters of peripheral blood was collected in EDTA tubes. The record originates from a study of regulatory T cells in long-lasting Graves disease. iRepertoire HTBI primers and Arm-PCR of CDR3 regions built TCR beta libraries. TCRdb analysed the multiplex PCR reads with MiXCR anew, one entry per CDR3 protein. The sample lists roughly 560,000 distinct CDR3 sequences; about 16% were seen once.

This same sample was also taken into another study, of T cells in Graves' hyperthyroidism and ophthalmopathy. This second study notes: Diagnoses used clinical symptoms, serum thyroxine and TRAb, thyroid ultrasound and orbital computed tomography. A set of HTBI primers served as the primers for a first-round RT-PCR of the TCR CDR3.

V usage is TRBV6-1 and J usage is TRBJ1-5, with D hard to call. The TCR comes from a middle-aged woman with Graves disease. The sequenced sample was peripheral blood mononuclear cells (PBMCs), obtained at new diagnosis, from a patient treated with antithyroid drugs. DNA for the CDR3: TGTGCCAGCAACCACAGAGTAGGTCGCGATCAGCCCCAGCATTTT. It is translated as CASNHRVGRDQPQHF.